Listed below are T cell receptor beta chains from one sample, sequenced in a study of beta chain features in type 1 diabetes. TCRdb's copy holds only in-frame clones and misses some; the assay was immunoSEQ multiplex PCR. Of fewer than 15,000 clones listed, approximately 47% are singletons. The sequencing input was stem cell memory CD4+ T cells from blood. The source is a man between 18 and 29 years old in good health. Each CDR3 is given with its conserved first and last residue. D genes are given only for firm matches. Some rows have no size entry. The others give once, few or many, or a class for an expanded clone.

TRBV6-5	15	few	TRBJ1-6	TRBD1	CASSSGTGQVSPLHF	TGTGCCAGCAGTTCTGGGACAGGTCAGGTTTCACCCCTCCACTTT
TRBV28	13	-	TRBJ2-1	-	CASSPTGYNEQFF	TGTGCCAGCAGTCCCACAGGGTACAATGAGCAGTTCTTC
TRBV28	14	-	TRBJ1-4	TRBD1	CASRLQGAREKLFF	TGTGCCAGCAGACTACAGGGGGCTCGGGAAAAACTGTTTTTT
TRBV7-2	18	-	TRBJ1-6	-	CASSLNPSWGPGNSPLHF	TGTGCCAGCAGCTTAAACCCCAGCTGGGGGCCGGGTAATTCACCCCTCCACTTT
TRBV30	12	-	TRBJ2-1	TRBD1	CAWSSQIQGAFF	TGTGCCTGGAGTTCCCAAATACAGGGGGCGTTCTTC
TRBV6-6	14	-	TRBJ1-2	-	CASSYGREDYGYTF	TGTGCCAGCAGTTACGGGAGGGAGGACTATGGCTACACCTTC
TRBV18	14	-	TRBJ2-7	TRBD1	CASSLGQGDYEQYF	TGTGCCAGCTCACTCGGACAGGGGGACTACGAGCAGTACTTC
TRBV6-6	16	few	TRBJ1-4	-	CASSYQTGTTNEKLFF	TGTGCCAGCAGTTACCAGACAGGAACAACTAATGAAAAACTGTTTTTT
TRBV2	14	few	TRBJ2-3	-	CASSVNRGTDTQYF	TGTGCCAGCAGTGTCAATAGAGGGACAGATACGCAGTATTTT
TRBV7-2	15	few	TRBJ2-1	-	CASSLSVSSYNEQFF	TGTGCCAGCAGCTTATCGGTGAGCTCCTACAATGAGCAGTTCTTC
TRBV5-6	16	few	TRBJ2-5	TRBD1	CASSSPGTGGEETQYF	TGTGCCAGCAGCTCTCCCGGGACAGGGGGCGAAGAGACCCAGTACTTC
TRBV29-1	11	-	TRBJ2-5	-	CSGRVTETQYF	TGCAGCGGCAGGGTCACAGAGACCCAGTACTTC
TRBV10-3	16	few	TRBJ1-2	-	CAISESGRTEDYGYTF	TGTGCCATCAGTGAGTCTGGCCGCACGGAGGACTATGGCTACACCTTC
TRBV14	14	few	TRBJ2-1	TRBD1	CASTTQGAYNEQFF	TGTGCCAGCACCACACAGGGGGCTTACAATGAGCAGTTCTTC
TRBV18	14	-	TRBJ2-7	TRBD1	CASSPLTGVDEQYF	TGTGCCAGCTCACCCTTAACAGGGGTCGACGAGCAGTACTTC
TRBV6-5	15	-	TRBJ2-2	-	CASSGRGYDTGELFF	TGTGCCAGCAGCGGCCGGGGGTATGACACCGGGGAGCTGTTTTTT
TRBV21-1	16	few	TRBJ2-3	-	CASSSNTGTSTDTQYF	TGTGCCAGCAGCTCCAATACCGGGACTAGCACAGATACGCAGTATTTT
TRBV4-2	14	few	TRBJ1-1	-	CASSQGQGNTEAFF	TGTGCCAGCAGCCAAGGGCAGGGGAACACTGAAGCTTTCTTT
TRBV7-3	14	-	TRBJ2-1	-	CASSFAGAVDEQFF	TGTGCCAGCAGCTTCGCAGGGGCTGTCGATGAGCAGTTCTTC
TRBV28	12	few	TRBJ1-2	-	CASRGVTYGYTF	TGTGCCAGCAGAGGGGTGACCTATGGCTACACCTTC
TRBV7-6	17	-	TRBJ2-3	TRBD2	CASSLERPSGGRDTQYF	TGTGCCAGCAGCTTAGAACGTCCTAGCGGGGGGCGGGATACGCAGTATTTT
TRBV29-1	14	few	TRBJ2-5	-	CSVTEGTAQETQYF	TGCAGCGTTACGGAGGGGACGGCGCAAGAGACCCAGTACTTC
TRBV4-3	14	few	TRBJ2-5	-	CASSQGLVQETQYF	TGCGCCAGCAGCCAAGGACTAGTCCAAGAGACCCAGTACTTC
TRBV7-2	14	-	TRBJ1-5	-	CASSLPGVGQPQHF	TGTGCCAGCAGCTTACCAGGGGTGGGTCAGCCCCAGCATTTT
TRBV6-1	13	-	TRBJ2-7	TRBD1	CANRQGAGYEQYF	TGTGCCAATCGACAGGGGGCCGGTTACGAGCAGTACTTC
TRBV28	13	-	TRBJ1-5	-	CASNSNRNQPQHF	TGTGCCAGCAATAGCAACAGGAATCAGCCCCAGCATTTT
TRBV4-1	14	-	TRBJ1-2	-	CASSQVPGSYGYTF	TGCGCCAGCAGCCAAGTCCCAGGGTCCTATGGCTACACCTTC
TRBV4-3	17	few	TRBJ2-6	-	CASSQDRGSSGANVLTF	TGCGCCAGCAGCCAAGATCGGGGTTCTAGTGGGGCCAACGTCCTGACTTTC
TRBV4-2	15	-	TRBJ2-1	TRBD2	CASSQLAAGGNEQFF	TGTGCCAGCAGCCAACTAGCGGCCGGTGGAAATGAGCAGTTCTTC
TRBV7-2	15	-	TRBJ1-5	-	CASSLERVQGSAQHF	TGTGCCAGCAGCTTGGAGAGGGTCCAAGGTTCGGCCCAGCATTTT
TRBV11-3	17	-	TRBJ2-3	TRBD2	CASSTRYTSGGAYTQYF	TGTGCCAGCAGCACAAGATATACTAGCGGGGGGGCATATACGCAGTATTTT
TRBV7-2	14	-	TRBJ1-1	TRBD1	CASSLHRGQTEAFF	TGTGCCAGCAGCTTACACAGGGGGCAGACTGAAGCTTTCTTT
TRBV4-1	15	-	TRBJ2-1	TRBD2	CASSPGTSVYNEQFF	TGCGCCAGCAGCCCCGGGACTAGCGTTTACAATGAGCAGTTCTTC
TRBV18	16	-	TRBJ2-2	-	CASSPQAQADTGELFF	TGTGCCAGCTCACCACAGGCACAGGCTGACACCGGGGAGCTGTTTTTT
TRBV11-2	14	-	TRBJ1-2	-	CASSFAGSNYGYTF	TGTGCCAGCAGTTTCGCCGGGTCGAACTATGGCTACACCTTC
TRBV18	14	-	TRBJ1-6	-	CASSPSADGSPLHF	TGTGCCAGCTCGCCAAGCGCAGACGGTTCACCCCTCCACTTT
TRBV14	13	-	TRBJ1-4	-	CASSGQLNEKLFF	TGTGCCAGCAGTGGGCAACTTAATGAAAAACTGTTTTTT
TRBV6-5	15	-	TRBJ2-7	TRBD2	CASSYGASGSYEQYF	TGTGCCAGCAGTTATGGGGCTAGCGGCTCCTACGAGCAGTACTTC
TRBV6-5	13	few	TRBJ2-7	-	CASSYSRVDEQYF	TGTGCCAGCAGTTACTCGAGGGTAGACGAGCAGTACTTC
TRBV29-1	13	-	TRBJ1-1	-	CSVAGRMNTEAFF	TGCAGCGTCGCGGGACGGATGAACACTGAAGCTTTCTTT
TRBV29-1	11	few	TRBJ1-6	-	CSVETGSQVHF	TGCAGCGTGGAAACCGGGTCCCAAGTCCACTTT
TRBV9	14	-	TRBJ2-7	-	CASSVGHVGYEQYF	TGTGCCAGCAGCGTGGGACACGTAGGCTACGAGCAGTACTTC
TRBV19	16	few	TRBJ2-1	-	CASSSQSDPSYNEQFF	TGTGCCAGTAGTTCCCAGTCCGATCCGTCTTACAATGAGCAGTTCTTC
TRBV6-5	16	-	TRBJ2-5	TRBD1	CASSYSKSTGGETQYF	TGTGCCAGCAGTTACTCGAAGTCCACAGGGGGAGAGACCCAGTACTTC
TRBV7-2	16	-	TRBJ2-2	TRBD2	CASSLVGDYDTGELFF	TGTGCCAGCAGCTTAGTCGGGGACTACGACACCGGGGAGCTGTTTTTT
TRBV27	14	-	TRBJ2-7	-	CASSFGASSYEQYF	TGTGCCAGCAGTTTCGGAGCCAGCTCCTACGAGCAGTACTTC
TRBV9	15	-	TRBJ2-7	TRBD1	CASSVSGTGIYEQYF	TGTGCCAGCAGCGTAAGCGGGACAGGGATTTACGAGCAGTACTTC
TRBV7-2	16	-	TRBJ1-4	-	CASSLVGLSGNEKLFF	TGTGCCAGCAGCTTAGTGGGTCTGTCGGGAAATGAAAAACTGTTTTTT
TRBV25-1	13	few	TRBJ1-4	-	CASSLGPNEKLFF	TGTGCCAGCAGCCTCGGTCCCAATGAAAAACTGTTTTTT
TRBV7-9	15	-	TRBJ2-3	-	CASSVRGSSTDTQYF	TGTGCCAGCAGCGTCAGGGGCTCGAGCACAGATACGCAGTATTTT
TRBV7-3	14	-	TRBJ1-3	-	CASSLFQGGNTIYF	TGTGCCAGCAGCTTATTTCAGGGTGGAAACACCATATATTTT
TRBV14	18	few	TRBJ2-6	-	CASSQLFYSPSGANVLTF	TGTGCCAGCAGCCAACTATTCTACTCCCCCTCTGGGGCCAACGTCCTGACTTTC
TRBV6-4	18	-	TRBJ2-7	TRBD1	CASSARQGGSVISYEQYF	TGTGCCAGCAGTGCCCGACAGGGGGGCTCGGTTATCTCCTACGAGCAGTACTTC
TRBV6-6	14	-	TRBJ2-5	TRBD2	CASSYETSGETQYF	TGTGCCAGCAGTTACGAGACTAGCGGGGAGACCCAGTACTTC
TRBV11-2	14	-	TRBJ2-5	-	CASSLRQVQETQYF	TGTGCCAGCAGCCTAAGACAGGTCCAAGAGACCCAGTACTTC
TRBV19	12	few	TRBJ2-3	-	CASSRQADTQYF	TGTGCCAGTAGTAGGCAGGCAGATACGCAGTATTTT
TRBV5-1	13	-	TRBJ1-1	-	CASSLAGNTEAFF	TGCGCCAGCAGCTTGGCAGGGAACACTGAAGCTTTCTTT
TRBV7-2	14	-	TRBJ2-1	-	CASSLSAEDYEQFF	TGTGCCAGCAGCTTATCGGCGGAGGACTATGAGCAGTTCTTC
TRBV19	13	-	TRBJ2-5	TRBD2	CASSMGGTETQYF	TGTGCCAGTAGTATGGGGGGGACGGAGACCCAGTACTTC